This TCR beta chain emerged from a study of T cell repertoires in cytomegalovirus infection. Whole-study findings and limits: The ex vivo response was dominated by HLA-C-restricted CMV-specific TCR beta clonotypes.

The CDR3 runs to 14 residues. The germline V gene encodes CDR1 LNHDA and CDR2 SQIVND (reference sequence). V was clipped by 7 bases and J by 2 bases, with 14 bases between them. A remark on this clonotype: The antigen is not known.

A single record per CDR3 protein comes from TCRdb applying MiXCR to the reads. The data contain 200,000 or so distinct CDR3 sequences, 28% of them singletons. The chain employs TRBV19 and TRBJ1-1; possibly TRBD1 for D (5 bases). Sequencing was carried out using PBMCs. The source of this sequence is a human donor in good health (CMV status not recorded). Some clones in this sample may be carry-over from other donors' samples. Written as DNA, the CDR3 is TGTGCCAGTACCCCGCCAGGGCTAAACACTGAAGCTTTCTTT. Residues: CASTPPGLNTEAFF.